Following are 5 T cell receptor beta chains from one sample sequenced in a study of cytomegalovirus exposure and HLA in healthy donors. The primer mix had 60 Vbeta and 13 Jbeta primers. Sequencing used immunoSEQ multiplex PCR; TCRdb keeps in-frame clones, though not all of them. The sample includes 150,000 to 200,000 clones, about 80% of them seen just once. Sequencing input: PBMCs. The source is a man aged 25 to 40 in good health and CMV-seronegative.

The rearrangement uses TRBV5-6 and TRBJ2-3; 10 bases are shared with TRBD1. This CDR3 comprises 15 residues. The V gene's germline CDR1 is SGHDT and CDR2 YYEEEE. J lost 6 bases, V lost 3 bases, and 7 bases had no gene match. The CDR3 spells CASSSTGGRYDTQYF. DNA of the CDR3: TGTGCCAGCAGCTCGACAGGGGGCAGGTATGATACGCAGTATTTT.

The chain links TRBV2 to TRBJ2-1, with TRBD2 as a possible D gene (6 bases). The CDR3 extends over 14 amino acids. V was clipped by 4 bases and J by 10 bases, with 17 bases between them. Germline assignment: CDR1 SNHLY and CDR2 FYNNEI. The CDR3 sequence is CASSGEDPRPEQFF. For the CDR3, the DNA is TGTGCCAGCAGTGGGGAGGACCCCCGCCCGGAGCAGTTCTTC. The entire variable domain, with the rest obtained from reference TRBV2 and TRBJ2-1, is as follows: EPEVTQTPSHQVTQMGQEVILRCVPISNHLYFYWYRQILGQKVEFLVSFYNNEISEKSEIFDDQFSVERPDGSNFTLKIRSTKLEDSAMYFCASSGEDPRPEQFFGPGTRLTVL.

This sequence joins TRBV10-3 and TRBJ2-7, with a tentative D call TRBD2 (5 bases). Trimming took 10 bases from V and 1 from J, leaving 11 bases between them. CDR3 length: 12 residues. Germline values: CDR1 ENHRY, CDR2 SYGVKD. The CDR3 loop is CATNSGSYEQYF. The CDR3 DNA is TGTGCCACCAACTCGGGGTCCTACGAGCAGTACTTC.

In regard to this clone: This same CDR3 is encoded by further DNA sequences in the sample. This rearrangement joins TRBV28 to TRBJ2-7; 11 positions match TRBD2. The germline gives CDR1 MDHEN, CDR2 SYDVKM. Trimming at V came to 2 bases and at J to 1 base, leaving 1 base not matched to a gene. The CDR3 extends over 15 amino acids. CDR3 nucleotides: TGTGCCAGCAGTTTAGGGACTAGCGGTTCCTACGAGCAGTACTTC. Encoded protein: CASSLGTSGSYEQYF.

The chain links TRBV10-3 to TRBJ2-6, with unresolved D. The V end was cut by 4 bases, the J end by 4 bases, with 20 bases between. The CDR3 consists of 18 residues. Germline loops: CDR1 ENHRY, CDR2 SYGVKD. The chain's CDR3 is CAISVSRPSTRGANVLTF. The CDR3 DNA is TGTGCCATCAGTGTAAGCCGGCCCTCTACGCGGGGGGCCAACGTCCTGACTTTC.